This T cell receptor (beta chain) was retrieved from a study of blood T cell repertoires in COVID-19. As for the study in general: Nucleic acid was either cDNA or gDNA, and it came from T cells, B-cell-depleted T cells, or PBMCs.

Per the study methods: Nucleated cell number was recorded as an estimate derived from reference gene primer amplification. The table came from immunoSEQ multiplex PCR; TCRdb's copy has only in-frame clones and leaves some out. Clonal size and the V and J genes are those of that table, whereas D and trimming came from the DNA. The sample contains approximately 260,000 clones, over 80% of which appear only once. The receptor comes from a man in his 60s who had recovered from COVID-19. What was sequenced was peripheral blood.

CDR3 loop: CASSAGTAGNEQFF. The DNA of the CDR3 is TGCGCCAGCAGTGCCGGGACAGCAGGTAATGAGCAGTTCTTC. The V gene is TRBV10-2, the J gene TRBJ2-1; 7 bases align to TRBD1. Germline lookup yields CDR1 WSHSY and CDR2 SAAADI. Losses at the gene ends were 4 bases for V and 7 bases for J; bases not matched to a gene: 7. CDR3 length: 14 amino acids.